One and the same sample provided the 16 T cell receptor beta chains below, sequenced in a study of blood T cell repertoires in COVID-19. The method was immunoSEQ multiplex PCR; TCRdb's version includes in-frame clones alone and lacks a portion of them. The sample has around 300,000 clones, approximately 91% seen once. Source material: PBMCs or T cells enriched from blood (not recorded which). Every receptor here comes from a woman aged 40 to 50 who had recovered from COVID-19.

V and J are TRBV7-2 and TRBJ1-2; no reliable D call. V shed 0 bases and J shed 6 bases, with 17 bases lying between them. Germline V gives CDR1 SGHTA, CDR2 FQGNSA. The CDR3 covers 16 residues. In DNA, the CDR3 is TGTGCCAGCAGCTTAGCGGCGGACCCCGAGGGTGATGGCTACACCTTC. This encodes CASSLAADPEGDGYTF.

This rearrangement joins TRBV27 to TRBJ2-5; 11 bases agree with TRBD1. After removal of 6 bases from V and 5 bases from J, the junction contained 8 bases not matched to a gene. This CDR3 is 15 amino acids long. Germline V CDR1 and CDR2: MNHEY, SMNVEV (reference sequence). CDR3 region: CASSTGTGGVETQYF. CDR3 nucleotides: TGTGCCAGCAGCACCGGGACAGGGGGTGTTGAGACCCAGTACTTC.

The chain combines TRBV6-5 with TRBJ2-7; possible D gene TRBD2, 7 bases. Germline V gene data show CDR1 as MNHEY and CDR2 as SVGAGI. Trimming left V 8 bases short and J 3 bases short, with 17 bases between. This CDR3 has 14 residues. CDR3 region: CASGSGGGGYEQYF. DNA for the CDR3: TGTGCCAGCGGATCGGGGGGAGGGGGCTACGAGCAGTACTTC.

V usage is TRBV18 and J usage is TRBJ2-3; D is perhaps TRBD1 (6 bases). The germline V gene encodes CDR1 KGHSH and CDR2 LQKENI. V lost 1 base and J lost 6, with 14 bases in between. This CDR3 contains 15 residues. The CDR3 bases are TGTGCCAGCTCACCACGGGTGGGGGCAGGTGATACGCAGTATTTT. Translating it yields CASSPRVGAGDTQYF.

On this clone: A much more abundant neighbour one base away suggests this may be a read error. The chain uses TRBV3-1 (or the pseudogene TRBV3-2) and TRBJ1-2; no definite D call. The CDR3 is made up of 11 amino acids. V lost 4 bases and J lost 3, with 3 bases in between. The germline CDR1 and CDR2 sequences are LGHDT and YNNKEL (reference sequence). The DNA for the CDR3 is TGTGCCAGCAGCCGAGACTATGGCTACACCTTC. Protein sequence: CASSRDYGYTF.

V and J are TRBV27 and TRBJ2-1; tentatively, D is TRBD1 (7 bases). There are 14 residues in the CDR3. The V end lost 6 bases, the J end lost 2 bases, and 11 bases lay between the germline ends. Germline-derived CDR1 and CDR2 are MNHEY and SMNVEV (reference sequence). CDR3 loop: CASRPGGTYNEQFF. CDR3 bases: TGTGCCAGCAGGCCAGGGGGGACCTACAATGAGCAGTTCTTC.

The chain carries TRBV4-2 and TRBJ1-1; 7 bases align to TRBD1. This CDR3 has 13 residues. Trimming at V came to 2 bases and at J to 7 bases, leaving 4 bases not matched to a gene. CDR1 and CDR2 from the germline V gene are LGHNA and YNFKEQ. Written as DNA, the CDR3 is TGTGCCAGCAGCCAACGAGACAGGGATGAAGCTTTCTTT. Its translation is CASSQRDRDEAFF.

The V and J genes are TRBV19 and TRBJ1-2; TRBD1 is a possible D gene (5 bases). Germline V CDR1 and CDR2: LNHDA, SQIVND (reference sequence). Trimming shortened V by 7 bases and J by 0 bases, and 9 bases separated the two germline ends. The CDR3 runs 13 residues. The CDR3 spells CASTGRANYGYTF. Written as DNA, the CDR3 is TGTGCCAGTACAGGCAGGGCTAACTATGGCTACACCTTC.

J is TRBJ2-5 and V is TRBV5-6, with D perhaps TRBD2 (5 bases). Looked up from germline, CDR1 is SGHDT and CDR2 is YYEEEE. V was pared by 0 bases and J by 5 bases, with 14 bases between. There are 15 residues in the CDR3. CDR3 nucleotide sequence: TGTGCCAGCAGCTTGGGGACCGTGGGCGGGGAGACCCAGTACTTC. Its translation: CASSLGTVGGETQYF.

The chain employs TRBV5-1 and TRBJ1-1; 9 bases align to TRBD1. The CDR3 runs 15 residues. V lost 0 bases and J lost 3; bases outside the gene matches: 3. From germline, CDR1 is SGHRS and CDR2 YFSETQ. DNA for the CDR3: TGCGCCAGCAGCTTGGATGGACAGGGGTACACTGAAGCTTTCTTT. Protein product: CASSLDGQGYTEAFF.

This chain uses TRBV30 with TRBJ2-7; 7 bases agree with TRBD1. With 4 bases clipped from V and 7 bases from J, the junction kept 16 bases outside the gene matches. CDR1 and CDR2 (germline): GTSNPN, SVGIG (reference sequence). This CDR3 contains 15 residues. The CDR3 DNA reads TGTGCCTGGACCAACGCCGGGACAGTGTCTCGGGAGCAGTACTTC. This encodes CAWTNAGTVSREQYF.

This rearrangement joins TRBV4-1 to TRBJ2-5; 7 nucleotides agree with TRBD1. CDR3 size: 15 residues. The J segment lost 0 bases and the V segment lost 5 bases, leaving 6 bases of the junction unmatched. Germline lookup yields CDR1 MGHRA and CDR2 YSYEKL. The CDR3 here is CASSLGTADQETQYF. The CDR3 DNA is TGCGCCAGCAGCTTGGGGACAGCCGACCAAGAGACCCAGTACTTC.

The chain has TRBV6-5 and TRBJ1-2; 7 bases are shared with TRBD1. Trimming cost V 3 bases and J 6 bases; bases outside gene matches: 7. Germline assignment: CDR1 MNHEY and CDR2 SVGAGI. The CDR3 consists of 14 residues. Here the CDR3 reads CASSYIRTGDGYTF. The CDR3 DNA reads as TGTGCCAGCAGTTATATCCGAACAGGGGATGGCTACACCTTC.

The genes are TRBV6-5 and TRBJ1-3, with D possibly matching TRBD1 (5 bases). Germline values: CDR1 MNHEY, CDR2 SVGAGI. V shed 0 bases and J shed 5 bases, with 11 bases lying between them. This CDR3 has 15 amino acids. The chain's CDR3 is CASSYSAGLRNTIYF. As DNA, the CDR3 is TGTGCCAGCAGTTACTCCGCAGGGCTTAGAAACACCATATATTTT.

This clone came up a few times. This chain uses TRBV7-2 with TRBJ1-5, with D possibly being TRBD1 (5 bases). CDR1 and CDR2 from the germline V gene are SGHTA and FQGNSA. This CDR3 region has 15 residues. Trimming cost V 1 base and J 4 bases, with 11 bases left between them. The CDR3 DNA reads TGTGCCAGCAGCTTAGATGGGGGGTGGAATCAGCCCCAGCATTTT. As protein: CASSLDGGWNQPQHF.

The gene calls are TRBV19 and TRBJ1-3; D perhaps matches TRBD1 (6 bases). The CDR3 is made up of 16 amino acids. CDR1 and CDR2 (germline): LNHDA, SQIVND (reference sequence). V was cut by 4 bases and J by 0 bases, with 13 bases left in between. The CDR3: CASSKPLGGSGNTIYF. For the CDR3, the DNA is TGTGCCAGTAGTAAGCCCTTAGGGGGCTCTGGAAACACCATATATTTT.